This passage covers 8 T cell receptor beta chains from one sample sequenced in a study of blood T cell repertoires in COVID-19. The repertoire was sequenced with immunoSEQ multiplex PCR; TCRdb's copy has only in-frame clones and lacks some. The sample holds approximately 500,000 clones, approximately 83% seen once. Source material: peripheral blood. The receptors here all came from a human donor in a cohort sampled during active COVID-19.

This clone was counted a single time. The CDR3 spells CASSEMTSQETQYF. The CDR3 nucleotides read TGTGCCAGCAGCGAGATGACTAGCCAAGAGACCCAGTACTTC. This chain connects TRBV2 to TRBJ2-5; D possibly corresponds to TRBD2 (6 bases). Trimming pared 6 bases from V and 1 base from J, leaving 12 bases between. The CDR3 has 14 residues. Germline CDR1 SNHLY, CDR2 FYNNEI.

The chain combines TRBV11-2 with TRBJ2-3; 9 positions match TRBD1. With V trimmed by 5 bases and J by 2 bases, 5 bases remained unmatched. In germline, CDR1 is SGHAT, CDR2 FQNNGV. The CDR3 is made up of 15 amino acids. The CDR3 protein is CASSQRTGATDTQYF. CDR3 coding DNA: TGTGCCAGCAGCCAAAGGACAGGGGCCACAGATACGCAGTATTTT. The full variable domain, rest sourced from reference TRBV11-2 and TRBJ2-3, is EAGVAQSPRYKIIEKRQSVAFWCNPISGHATLYWYQQILGQGPKLLIQFQNNGVVDDSQLPKDRFSAERLKGVDSTLKIQPAKLEDSAVYLCASSQRTGATDTQYFGPGTRLTVL.

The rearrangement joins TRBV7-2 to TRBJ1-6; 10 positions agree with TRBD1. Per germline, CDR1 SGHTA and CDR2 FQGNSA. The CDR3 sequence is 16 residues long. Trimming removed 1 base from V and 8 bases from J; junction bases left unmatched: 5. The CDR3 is CASSLGDRGLYSPLHF. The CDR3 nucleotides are TGTGCCAGCAGCTTAGGTGACAGGGGGCTATATTCACCCCTCCACTTT.

The CDR3 region has the DNA TGTGCCAGCAGCTTACAGTTCGGGATCCGGGAAGAGACCCAGTACTTC. This sequence encodes CASSLQFGIREETQYF. V usage is TRBV7-2 and J usage is TRBJ2-5; D is possibly TRBD2 (5 bases). Trimming took off 2 bases at V and 3 bases at J, with 16 bases between the two ends. From germline, CDR1 is SGHTA and CDR2 FQGNSA. The CDR3 contains 16 residues.

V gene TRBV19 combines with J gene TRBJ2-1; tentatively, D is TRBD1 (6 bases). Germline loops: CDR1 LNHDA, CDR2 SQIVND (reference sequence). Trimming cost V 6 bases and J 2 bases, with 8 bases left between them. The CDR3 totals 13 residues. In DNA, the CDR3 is TGTGCCAGTAGCAGGGGCCCCTACAATGAGCAGTTCTTC. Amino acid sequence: CASSRGPYNEQFF.

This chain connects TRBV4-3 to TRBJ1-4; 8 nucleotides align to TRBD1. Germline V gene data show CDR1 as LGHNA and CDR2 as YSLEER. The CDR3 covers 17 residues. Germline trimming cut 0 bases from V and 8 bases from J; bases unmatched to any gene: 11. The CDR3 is CASSQEGPGQGREKLFF. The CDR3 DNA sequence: TGCGCCAGCAGCCAAGAAGGGCCTGGACAGGGAAGAGAAAAACTGTTTTTT.

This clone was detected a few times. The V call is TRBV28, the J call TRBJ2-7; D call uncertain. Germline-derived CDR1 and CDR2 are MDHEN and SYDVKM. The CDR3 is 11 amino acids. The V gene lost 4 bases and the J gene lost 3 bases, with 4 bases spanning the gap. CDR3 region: CASSSNYEQYF. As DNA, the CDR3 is TGTGCCAGCAGTTCCAACTACGAGCAGTACTTC.

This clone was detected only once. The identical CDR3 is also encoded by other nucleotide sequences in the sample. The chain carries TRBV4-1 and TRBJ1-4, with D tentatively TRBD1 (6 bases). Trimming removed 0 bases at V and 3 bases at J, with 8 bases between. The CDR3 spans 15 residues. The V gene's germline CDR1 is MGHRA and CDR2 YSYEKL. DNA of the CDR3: TGCGCCAGCAGCCAAGAAGGGGGATCTAATGAAAAACTGTTTTTT. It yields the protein CASSQEGGSNEKLFF.